This T cell receptor beta chain came from a study of cytomegalovirus exposure and HLA in healthy donors. The V gene's germline CDR1 is SNHLY and CDR2 FYNNEI. The CDR3 sequence is 16 residues long. The V gene lost 4 bases and the J gene lost 4 bases, with 14 bases spanning the gap. The PCR was carried out with 60 Vbeta primers and 13 Jbeta primers. Sequencing used immunoSEQ multiplex PCR; TCRdb keeps in-frame clones, though not all of them. The sample includes about 200,000 clones, approximately 80% seen only once; the top ten take just under 3%. This clone was counted a few times. The V and J genes are TRBV2 and TRBJ1-6, with D perhaps TRBD1 (6 bases). The receptor's source is a woman aged 25-40 years in good health and CMV-seronegative. Sequencing used PBMCs. CDR3 sequence reads: CASSAVRGDYNSPLHF. The CDR3 DNA is TGTGCCAGCAGTGCAGTCAGGGGCGATTATAATTCACCCCTCCACTTT.